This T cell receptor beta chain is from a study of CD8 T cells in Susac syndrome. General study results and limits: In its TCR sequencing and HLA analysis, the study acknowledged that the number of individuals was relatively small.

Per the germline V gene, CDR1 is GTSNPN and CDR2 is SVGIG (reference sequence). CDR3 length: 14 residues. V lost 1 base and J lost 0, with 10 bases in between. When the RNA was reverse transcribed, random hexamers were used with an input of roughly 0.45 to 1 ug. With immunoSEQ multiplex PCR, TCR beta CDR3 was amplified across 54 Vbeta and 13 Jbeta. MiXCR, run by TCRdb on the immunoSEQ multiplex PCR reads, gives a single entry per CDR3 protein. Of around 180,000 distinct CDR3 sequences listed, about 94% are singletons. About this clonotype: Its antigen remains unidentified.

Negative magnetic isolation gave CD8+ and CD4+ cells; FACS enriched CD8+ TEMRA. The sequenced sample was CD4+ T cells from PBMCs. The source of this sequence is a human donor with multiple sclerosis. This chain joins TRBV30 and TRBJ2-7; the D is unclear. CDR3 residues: CAWSGRLSSYEQYF. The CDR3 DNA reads TGTGCCTGGAGTGGCAGACTTAGCTCCTACGAGCAGTACTTC. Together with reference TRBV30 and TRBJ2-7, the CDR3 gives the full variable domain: SQTIHQWPATLVQPVGSPLSLECTVEGTSNPNLYWYRQAAGRGLQLLFYSVGIGQISSEVPQNLSASRPQDRQFILSSKKLLLSDSGFYLCAWSGRLSSYEQYFGPGTRLTVT.